This is a list of T cell receptor beta chains from one sample in a study of blood T cell repertoires in COVID-19. TCRdb's table, derived via immunoSEQ multiplex PCR, lists solely in-frame clones and lacks some. The sample yields 99,000 or so clones, about 89% seen once. Sequencing used peripheral blood. These receptors all stem from a man aged 45-65 years with acute or convalescent COVID-19. The CDR3 runs from the conserved cysteine through the conserved F or W. D genes are given only for firm matches. Not every row has a clone size; where given, it reads once, few, many or a size class.

>.|once|TRBV10-3|TRBJ1-4
CAISESLEKLFF
TGTGCCATCAGTGAGTCGTTAGAGAAACTGTTTTTT
>TRBD2|.|TRBV19|TRBJ2-1
CASSPGSGRGSNEQFF
TGTGCCAGTAGTCCAGGTAGCGGGAGGGGCTCCAATGAGCAGTTCTTC
>TRBD2|.|TRBV10-3|TRBJ2-1
CAISVRLADYNEQFF
TGTGCCATCAGTGTTCGACTAGCGGACTACAATGAGCAGTTCTTC
>TRBD1|.|TRBV7-9|TRBJ2-5
CASSLGLWDRGEETQYF
TGTGCCAGCAGCTTAGGTCTTTGGGACAGGGGGGAAGAGACCCAGTACTTC
>.|few|TRBV7-9|TRBJ2-6
CASNRGSGANVLTF
TGTGCCAGCAATCGAGGATCTGGGGCCAACGTCCTGACTTTC
>TRBD1|.|TRBV7-9|TRBJ2-3
CASSETGKKADTQYF
TGTGCCAGCAGTGAGACAGGGAAGAAAGCAGATACGCAGTATTTT
>TRBD1|.|TRBV30|TRBJ1-6
CAWTGTVASPLHF
TGTGCCTGGACCGGGACAGTAGCTTCACCCCTCCACTTT
>TRBD1|once|TRBV28|TRBJ2-7
CAAVPPGQNYEQYF
TGTGCAGCAGTCCCCCCGGGACAGAACTACGAGCAGTACTTC
>TRBD2|.|TRBV27|TRBJ2-3
CASTMGYGLASTQYF
TGTGCCAGCACCATGGGGTATGGACTAGCCAGTACGCAGTATTTT
>TRBD1|.|TRBV6-5|TRBJ2-5
CASSIQGTKETQYF
TGTGCCAGCAGTATACAGGGGACCAAAGAGACCCAGTACTTC
>TRBD1|.|TRBV6-5|TRBJ1-6
CASRQPGGNSPLHF
TGTGCCAGCAGGCAGCCAGGGGGTAATTCACCCCTCCACTTT
>TRBD2|.|TRBV7-9|TRBJ2-7
CASSLASGRNSYEQYF
TGTGCCAGCAGCTTAGCTAGCGGGAGGAACTCCTACGAGCAGTACTTC
>TRBD1|.|TRBV4-1|TRBJ2-3
CASSTTGDSTDTQYF
TGCGCCAGCAGCACGACAGGGGACAGCACAGATACGCAGTATTTT
>TRBD2|.|TRBV5-1|TRBJ2-7
CASSLATIRRAGTYEQYF
TGCGCCAGCAGCTTGGCTACAATAAGGAGAGCGGGGACCTACGAGCAGTACTTC
>.|.|TRBV28|TRBJ1-5
CASTGEAGRQPQHF
TGTGCCAGCACCGGCGAGGCAGGGAGGCAGCCCCAGCATTTT
>TRBD2|.|TRBV5-6|TRBJ2-2
CASSRRTSGIGNTGELFF
TGTGCCAGCAGCCGCCGGACTAGCGGGATAGGAAACACCGGGGAGCTGTTTTTT
>.|.|TRBV28|TRBJ2-3
CASSSWPTDTQYF
TGTGCCAGCAGTTCCTGGCCCACAGATACGCAGTATTTT
>TRBD1|.|TRBV10-2|TRBJ1-5
CASNSVEGTGKGQPQHF
TGCGCCAGCAACAGCGTAGAGGGGACAGGGAAGGGTCAGCCCCAGCATTTT